This T cell receptor (beta chain) derives from a study of blood T cell repertoires in COVID-19. Study-wide context: The origin of the acute and convalescent COVID-19 samples was the United States, Italy and Spain. T cells, B-cell-depleted T cells, or PBMCs supplied cDNA or gDNA.

Authors' analysis steps: Reference gene primers were amplified, and this amplification served to estimate nucleated cell counts. TCRdb's copy holds only in-frame clones and misses some; the assay was immunoSEQ multiplex PCR. That table is the source of V, J and clone size, and D and trimming were worked out from the DNA. The sample lists approximately 70,000 clones; around nine tenths were seen once. The CDR3 runs to 14 residues. Germline CDR1 and CDR2: SNHLY and FYNNEI. V was clipped by 6 bases and J by 7 bases; unmatched bases: 12. This chain connects TRBV2 to TRBJ2-7, with TRBD1 matching 7 bases. The sequence was collected from a woman aged 60-70 years with acute or convalescent COVID-19. Input material: peripheral blood. CDR3 amino acids: CASSAWGGQAEQYF. Written as DNA, the CDR3 is TGTGCCAGCAGCGCGTGGGGCGGACAGGCGGAGCAGTACTTC.